The 6 T cell receptor beta chains reported below all come from one sample, sequenced in a study of blood T cell repertoires in COVID-19. Libraries were prepared by immunoSEQ multiplex PCR; TCRdb keeps only in-frame clonotypes and omits some of them. The top ten clones hold 3.5% of a sample with 50,000 to 65,000 clones, 88% of them seen once. The sequenced sample consisted of peripheral blood. All receptors derive from a man aged 45-65 years with active COVID-19.

CDR3 DNA sequence: TGTGCCAGCAGCCCTACAGACACCGGGGAGCTGTTTTTT. This encodes CASSPTDTGELFF. The V call is TRBV5-4, the J call TRBJ2-2; D is unclear. V was trimmed by 4 bases and J by 3 bases, leaving 7 bases between them. Germline V lookup: CDR1 SGHNT, CDR2 YYREEE (reference sequence). The CDR3 has 13 residues. Full variable domain (rest looked up from reference TRBV5-4 and TRBJ2-2): ETGVTQSPTHLIKTRGQQVTLRCSSQSGHNTVSWYQQALGQGPQFIFQYYREEENGRGNFPPRFSGLQFPNYSSELNVNALELDDSALYLCASSPTDTGELFFGEGSRLTVL.

The genes are TRBV9 and TRBJ2-2; 9 bases are shared with TRBD1. Trimming at V came to 3 bases and at J to 5 bases, leaving 5 bases not matched to a gene. CDR1 is SGDLS, CDR2 YYNGEE, per germline. This CDR3 region has 15 residues. The CDR3 DNA reads as TGTGCCAGCAGCGCGGGACAGGGATCAACCGGGGAGCTGTTTTTT. Its translation is CASSAGQGSTGELFF.

The V gene is TRBV11-3, the J gene TRBJ2-1, with D perhaps matching TRBD1 (6 bases). V lost 5 bases to trimming and J lost 0 bases, with 8 bases between them. CDR3 size: 14 residues. Germline V gene lookup returns CDR1 SGHNT and CDR2 YENEEA. As DNA, the CDR3 is TGTGCCAGCAGCAGGGGGAGCTCCTACAATGAGCAGTTCTTC. Translation gives CASSRGSSYNEQFF.

This clone has just one count. This chain connects TRBV6-5 to TRBJ1-1; the D gene is possibly TRBD1 (6 bases). CDR1 is MNHEY and CDR2 is SVGAGI in the germline V gene. The length of the CDR3 is 14 residues. The V end was cut by 5 bases, the J end by 4 bases, with 14 bases between. This CDR3 is CASSTQGQGTEAFF. The CDR3 bases are TGTGCCAGCAGTACCCAGGGGCAGGGCACTGAAGCTTTCTTT.

In its sample, this clone was seen a few times. The V gene is TRBV4-2, the J gene TRBJ2-2; the D is unclear. This CDR3 contains 15 residues. Trimming left V 4 bases short and J 2 bases short, with 11 bases between. The germline V gene has CDR1 LGHNA and CDR2 YNFKEQ. The CDR3 region has the DNA TGTGCCAGCAGCCTAGACCGGGTAAACACCGGGGAGCTGTTTTTT. Amino acids: CASSLDRVNTGELFF.

This clone has more than one count but fewer than ten. The chain uses TRBV11-2 and TRBJ2-7; D unresolved. CDR3 length equals 14 residues. Trimming took off 7 bases at V and 4 bases at J, with 17 bases between the two ends. Germline assignment: CDR1 SGHAT and CDR2 FQNNGV. This CDR3 reads CASTLGPSGYEQYF. Written as DNA, the CDR3 is TGTGCCAGCACTCTGGGTCCTAGTGGTTACGAGCAGTACTTC.